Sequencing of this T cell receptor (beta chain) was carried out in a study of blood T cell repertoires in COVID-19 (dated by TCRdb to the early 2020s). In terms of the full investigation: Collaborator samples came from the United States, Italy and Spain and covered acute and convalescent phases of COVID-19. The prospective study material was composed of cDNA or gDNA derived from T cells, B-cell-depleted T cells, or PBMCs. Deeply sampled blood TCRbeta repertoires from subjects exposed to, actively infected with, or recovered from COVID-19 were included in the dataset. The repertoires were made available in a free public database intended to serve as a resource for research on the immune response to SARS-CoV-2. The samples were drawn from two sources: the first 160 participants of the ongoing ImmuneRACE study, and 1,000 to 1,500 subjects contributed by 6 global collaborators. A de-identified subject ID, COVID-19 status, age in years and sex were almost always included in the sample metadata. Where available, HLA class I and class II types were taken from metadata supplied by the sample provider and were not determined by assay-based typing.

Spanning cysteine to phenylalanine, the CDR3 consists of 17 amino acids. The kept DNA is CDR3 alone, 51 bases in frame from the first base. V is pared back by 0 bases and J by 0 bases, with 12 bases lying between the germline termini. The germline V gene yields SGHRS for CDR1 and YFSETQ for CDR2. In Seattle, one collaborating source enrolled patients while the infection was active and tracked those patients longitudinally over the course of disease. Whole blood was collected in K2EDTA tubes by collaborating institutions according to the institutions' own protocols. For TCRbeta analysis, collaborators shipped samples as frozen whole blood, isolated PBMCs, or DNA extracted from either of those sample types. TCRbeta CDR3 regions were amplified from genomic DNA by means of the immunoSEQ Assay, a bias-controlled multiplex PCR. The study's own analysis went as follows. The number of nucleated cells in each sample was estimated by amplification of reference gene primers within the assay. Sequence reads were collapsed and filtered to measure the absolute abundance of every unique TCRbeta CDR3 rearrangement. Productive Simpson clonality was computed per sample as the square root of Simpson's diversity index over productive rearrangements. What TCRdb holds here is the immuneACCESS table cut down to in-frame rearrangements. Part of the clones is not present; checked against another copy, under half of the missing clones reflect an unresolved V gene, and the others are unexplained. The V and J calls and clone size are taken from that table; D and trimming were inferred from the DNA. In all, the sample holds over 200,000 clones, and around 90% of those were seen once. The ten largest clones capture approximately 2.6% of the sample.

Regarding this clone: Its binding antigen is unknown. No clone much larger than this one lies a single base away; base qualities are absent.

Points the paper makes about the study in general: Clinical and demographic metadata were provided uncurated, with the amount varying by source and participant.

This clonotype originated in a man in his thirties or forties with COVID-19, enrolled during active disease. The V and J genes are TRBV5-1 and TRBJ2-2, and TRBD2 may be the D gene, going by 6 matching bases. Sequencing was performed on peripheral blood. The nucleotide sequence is TGCGCCAGCAGCTTGGAGCGGGTCAGACCGAACACCGGGGAGCTGTTTTTT. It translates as CASSLERVRPNTGELFF.